The T cell receptor beta chain described here comes from a study of T cell responses to AZD1222 COVID-19 vaccine. Study results and limitations: Repertoire collection took place solely once the T cell response had peaked. Donors skewed white British and female; clonal diversity was possibly underestimated. Nearly half of spike-specific TCRs reportedly target variant regions that are unmutated in the B.1.351 and B.1.1.7 variants.

V was cut by 6 bases and J by 6 bases, with 17 bases left in between. The CDR3 loop spans 14 amino acids. Germline V gene lookup returns CDR1 MNHEY and CDR2 SVGAGI. The method was immunoSEQ multiplex PCR; TCRdb's version includes in-frame clones alone and lacks a portion of them. This table holds 90,000 to 130,000 clones, roughly 90% found once. With regard to this clone: The antigen remains undetermined.

The sequence was collected from an adult in good health. The specimen was peripheral blood, collected on day 0 of MenACWY control vaccination. The chain links TRBV6-5 to TRBJ1-2, with D possibly matching TRBD1 (5 bases). In DNA, the CDR3 is TGTGCCAGCAGCGCCATCGGGCCGGGGGATGGCTACACCTTC. Translation: CASSAIGPGDGYTF.